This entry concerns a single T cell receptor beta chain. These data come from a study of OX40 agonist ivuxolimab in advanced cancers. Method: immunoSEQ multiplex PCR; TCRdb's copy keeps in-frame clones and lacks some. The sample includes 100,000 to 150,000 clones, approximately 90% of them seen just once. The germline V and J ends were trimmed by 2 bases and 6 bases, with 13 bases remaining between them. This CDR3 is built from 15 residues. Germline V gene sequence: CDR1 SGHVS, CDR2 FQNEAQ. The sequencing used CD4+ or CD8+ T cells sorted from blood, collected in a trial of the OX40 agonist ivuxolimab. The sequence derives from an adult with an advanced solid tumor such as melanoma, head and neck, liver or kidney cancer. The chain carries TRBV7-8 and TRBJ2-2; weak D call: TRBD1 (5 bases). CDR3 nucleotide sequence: TGTGCCAGCAGCTTATTGCAGGGTCGGGCCGGGGAGCTGTTTTTT. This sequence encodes CASSLLQGRAGELFF.